The clone carrying this TCR beta chain was seen repeatedly, ten times or more. Its antigen remains unknown. This sample is drawn from a study of response to subunit inactivated influenza vaccine. Regarding the study as a whole: New T cells are recruited in small numbers by each seasonal influenza vaccination, according to the authors' suggestion.

TCRdb used MiXCR to reprocess the RT-PCR reads, holding one entry per CDR3 protein. This table has 630,000 or so distinct CDR3 sequences, 15% to 19% appearing once. The receptor was derived from a man in his fifties who received an inactivated influenza vaccine. The sample consisted of PBMCs from blood, taken 11 to 12 days after vaccination.

The CDR3 loop reads CASSLYSDEQFF. For the CDR3, the DNA is TGCGCCAGCAGCTTGTATTCGGATGAGCAGTTCTTC. The genes are TRBV5-1 and TRBJ2-1; D unclear. This CDR3 is built from 12 residues. The V end was cut by 1 base, the J end by 8 bases, with 7 bases between. CDR1 and CDR2 from the germline V gene are SGHRS and YFSETQ.